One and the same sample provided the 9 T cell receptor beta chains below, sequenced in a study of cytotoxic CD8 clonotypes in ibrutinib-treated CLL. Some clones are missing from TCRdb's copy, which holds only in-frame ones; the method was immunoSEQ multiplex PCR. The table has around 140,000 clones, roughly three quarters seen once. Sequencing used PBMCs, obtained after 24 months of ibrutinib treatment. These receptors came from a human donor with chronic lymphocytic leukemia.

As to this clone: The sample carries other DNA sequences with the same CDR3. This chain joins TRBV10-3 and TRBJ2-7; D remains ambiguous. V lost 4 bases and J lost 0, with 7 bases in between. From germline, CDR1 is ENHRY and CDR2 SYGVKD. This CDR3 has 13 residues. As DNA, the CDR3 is TGTGCCATCAGTGCCAGCCTCTCCTACGAGCAGTACTTC. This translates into CAISASLSYEQYF.

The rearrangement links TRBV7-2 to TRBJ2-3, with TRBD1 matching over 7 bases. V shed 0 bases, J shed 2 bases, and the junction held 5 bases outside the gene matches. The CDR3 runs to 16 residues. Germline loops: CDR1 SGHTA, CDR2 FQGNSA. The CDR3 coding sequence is TGTGCCAGCAGCTTAGCGGGGGACAGCTTCACAGATACGCAGTATTTT. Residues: CASSLAGDSFTDTQYF.

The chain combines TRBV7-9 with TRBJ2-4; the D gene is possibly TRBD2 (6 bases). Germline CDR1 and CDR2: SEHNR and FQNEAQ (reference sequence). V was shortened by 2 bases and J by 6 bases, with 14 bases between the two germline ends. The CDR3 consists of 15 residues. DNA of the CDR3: TGTGCCAGCAGCTTACGGGGCGCGGAGGGAAACATTCAGTACTTC. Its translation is CASSLRGAEGNIQYF.

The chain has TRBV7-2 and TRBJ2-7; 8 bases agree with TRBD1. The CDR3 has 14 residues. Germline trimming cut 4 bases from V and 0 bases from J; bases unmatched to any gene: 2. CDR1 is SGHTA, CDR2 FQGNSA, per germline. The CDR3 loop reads CASSWTGSSYEQYF. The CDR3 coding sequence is TGTGCCAGCAGCTGGACAGGGAGCTCCTACGAGCAGTACTTC. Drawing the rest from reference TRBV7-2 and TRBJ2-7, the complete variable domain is GAGVSQSPSNKVTEKGKDVELRCDPISGHTALYWYRQSLGQGLEFLIYFQGNSAPDKSGLPSDRFSAERTGGSVSTLTIQRTQQEDSAVYLCASSWTGSSYEQYFGPGTRLTVT.

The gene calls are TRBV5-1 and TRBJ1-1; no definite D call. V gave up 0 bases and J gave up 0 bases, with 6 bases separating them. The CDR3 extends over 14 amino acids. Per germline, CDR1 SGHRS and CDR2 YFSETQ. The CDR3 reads CASSLGHLNTEAFF. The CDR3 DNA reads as TGCGCCAGCAGCTTGGGACACCTGAACACTGAAGCTTTCTTT. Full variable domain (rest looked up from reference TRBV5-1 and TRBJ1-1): KAGVTQTPRYLIKTRGQQVTLSCSPISGHRSVSWYQQTPGQGLQFLFEYFSETQRNKGNFPGRFSGRQFSNSRSEMNVSTLELGDSALYLCASSLGHLNTEAFFGQGTRLTVV.

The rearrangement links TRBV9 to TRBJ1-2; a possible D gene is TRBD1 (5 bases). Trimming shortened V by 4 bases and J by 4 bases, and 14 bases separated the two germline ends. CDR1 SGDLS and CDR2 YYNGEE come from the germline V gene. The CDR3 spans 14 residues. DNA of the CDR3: TGTGCCAGCAGCCCCGGGACCTGGGTCTATGGCTACACCTTC. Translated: CASSPGTWVYGYTF.

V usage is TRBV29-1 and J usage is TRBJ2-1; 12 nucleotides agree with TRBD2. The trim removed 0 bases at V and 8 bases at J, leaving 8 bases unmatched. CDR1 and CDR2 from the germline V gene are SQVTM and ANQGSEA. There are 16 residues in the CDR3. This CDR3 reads CSVEDRPSGGVYEQFF. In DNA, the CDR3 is TGCAGCGTTGAAGATCGGCCTAGCGGGGGGGTGTATGAGCAGTTCTTC.

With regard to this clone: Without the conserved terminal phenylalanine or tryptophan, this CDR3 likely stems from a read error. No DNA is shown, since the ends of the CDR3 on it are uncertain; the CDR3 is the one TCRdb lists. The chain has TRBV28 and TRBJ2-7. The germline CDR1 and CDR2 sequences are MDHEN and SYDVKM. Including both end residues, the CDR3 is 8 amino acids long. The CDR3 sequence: CASSPPGL.

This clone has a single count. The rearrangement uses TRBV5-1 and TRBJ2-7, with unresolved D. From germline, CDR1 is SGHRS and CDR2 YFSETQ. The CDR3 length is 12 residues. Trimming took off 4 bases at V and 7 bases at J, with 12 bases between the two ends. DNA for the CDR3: TGCGCCAGCAGCCCCGACCACGGGGAGCAGTACTTC. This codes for CASSPDHGEQYF.